These 18 T cell receptor beta chains were sequenced from one sample in a study of blood T cell repertoires in COVID-19. Repertoires were generated with immunoSEQ multiplex PCR, while TCRdb's copy carries only in-frame clones and drops some. The sample has roughly 250,000 clones, just under 90% seen once. Input material: peripheral blood. The receptor set was obtained from a woman between 40 and 50 years old with acute or convalescent COVID-19.

The chain couples TRBV5-4 to TRBJ1-6, with 8 bases identical to TRBD1. Germline-derived CDR1 and CDR2 are SGHNT and YYREEE (reference sequence). V shed 4 bases and J 6 bases; nucleotides not matched to a gene: 6. The CDR3 spans 15 residues. The CDR3 coding sequence is TGTGCCAGCAGCCCCCGAGACAGGGGTAATTCACCCCTCCACTTT. Encoded protein: CASSPRDRGNSPLHF.

The genes are TRBV11-2 and TRBJ2-7; D is undetermined. Trimming shortened V by 3 bases and J by 4 bases, and 10 bases separated the two germline ends. The CDR3 covers 13 residues. CDR1 is SGHAT and CDR2 is FQNNGV in the germline V gene. The CDR3 region has the DNA TGTGCCAGCAGCTTTAGTGACGGGTACGAGCAGTACGTC. Protein product: CASSFSDGYEQYV.

The chain combines TRBV5-1 with TRBJ2-3; 7 positions match TRBD1. Trimming at V came to 5 bases and at J to 3 bases, leaving 9 bases not matched to a gene. CDR3 length: 15 amino acids. CDR1 is SGHRS and CDR2 is YFSETQ in the germline V gene. The CDR3 region has the DNA TGCGCCAGCAGTCTCCTAAGGGGGCAGACAGATACGCAGTATTTT. This codes for CASSLLRGQTDTQYF.

The J gene is TRBJ1-4, the V gene TRBV5-4; TRBD1 might be the D (5 bases). The germline gives CDR1 SGHNT, CDR2 YYREEE (reference sequence). The length of the CDR3 is 15 residues. V gave up 4 bases and J gave up 4 bases, with 14 bases separating them. The CDR3 reads CASSETAGVNEKLFF. CDR3 DNA: TGTGCCAGCAGCGAGACCGCGGGGGTTAATGAAAAACTGTTTTTT.

The genes are TRBV9 and TRBJ1-2; 10 bases agree with TRBD1. Per germline, CDR1 SGDLS and CDR2 YYNGEE. CDR3 length: 16 amino acids. The ends lost 3 bases at V and 2 bases at J; junction bases unmatched: 7. The DNA of the CDR3 is TGTGCCAGCAGCGGAGGACAGGGGGTGGCCAACTATGGCTACACCTTC. Translating it yields CASSGGQGVANYGYTF.

The V gene is TRBV19, the J gene TRBJ1-1; D call uncertain. The germline V and J ends were trimmed by 3 bases and 4 bases, with 9 bases remaining between them. CDR3 length equals 13 residues. The V gene's germline CDR1 is LNHDA and CDR2 SQIVND (reference sequence). The CDR3 region has the DNA TGTGCCAGTAGTATCATTGCGGGCACTGAAGCTTTCTTT. Protein: CASSIIAGTEAFF.

The chain links TRBV27 to TRBJ1-1; no firm D call. CDR1 and CDR2 (germline): MNHEY, SMNVEV (reference sequence). With 2 bases removed from V and 6 bases from J, the gap between germline ends came to 10 bases. CDR3 length: 13 residues. CDR3 in DNA: TGTGCCAGCAGTTTAGTTCGGGGTGCTGAAGCTTTCTTT. Translating gives CASSLVRGAEAFF.

This clone was recorded a few times. The V gene is TRBV19, the J gene TRBJ1-1; 8 positions agree with TRBD1. Germline CDR1 is LNHDA and CDR2 is SQIVND (reference sequence). V dropped 7 bases and J dropped 1; count of bases not matched to a gene: 8. The CDR3 sequence is 15 residues long. The CDR3 region is CASTDFGTGNTEAFF. The CDR3 bases are TGTGCCAGTACAGATTTCGGGACAGGGAACACTGAAGCTTTCTTT.

The rearrangement uses TRBV5-1 and TRBJ1-2, with 7 nucleotides matching TRBD1. With V trimmed by 4 bases and J by 8 bases, 14 bases remained unmatched. This CDR3 contains 15 residues. Germline V gene sequence: CDR1 SGHRS, CDR2 YFSETQ. The CDR3 nucleotides read TGCGCCAGCAGCCCAGAGGCAGGGGGGAAGCAGGGCTACACCTTC. Protein sequence: CASSPEAGGKQGYTF.

The V and J genes are TRBV11-2 and TRBJ2-5; weak D call: TRBD2 (5 bases). The CDR3 has 15 amino acids. Germline V gene data show CDR1 as SGHAT and CDR2 as FQNNGV. V lost 0 bases and J lost 5, with 13 bases in between. Written as DNA, the CDR3 is TGTGCCAGCAGCTTAGACGGCGGACTTATGGAGACCCAGTACTTC. It specifies CASSLDGGLMETQYF. The whole variable domain, remainder taken from reference TRBV11-2 and TRBJ2-5, is EAGVAQSPRYKIIEKRQSVAFWCNPISGHATLYWYQQILGQGPKLLIQFQNNGVVDDSQLPKDRFSAERLKGVDSTLKIQPAKLEDSAVYLCASSLDGGLMETQYFGPGTRLLVL.

The J gene is TRBJ2-7, the V gene TRBV4-1; D is unclear. Trimming cost V 3 bases and J 6 bases, with 24 bases left between them. The germline V gene encodes CDR1 MGHRA and CDR2 YSYEKL. This CDR3 is 17 amino acids long. CDR3 sequence (DNA): TGCGCCAGCAGCCACCATCCTAATCACCTTAAAAACGCCGAGCAGTACGTC. Translation gives CASSHHPNHLKNAEQYV.

The genes are TRBV28 and TRBJ2-1, with D possibly being TRBD2 (5 bases). Germline values: CDR1 MDHEN, CDR2 SYDVKM. The CDR3 spans 17 residues. With 3 bases removed from V and 8 bases from J, the gap between germline ends came to 23 bases. In DNA form, the CDR3 reads TGTGCCAGCAGTTTGGCTCGTGGTAGCGCCTTCCCGGATGAGCAGTTCTTC. As protein: CASSLARGSAFPDEQFF. Variable domain in full (rest from reference TRBV28 and TRBJ2-1): DVKVTQSSRYLVKRTGEKVFLECVQDMDHENMFWYRQDPGLGLRLIYFSYDVKMKEKGDIPEGYSVSREKKERFSLILESASTNQTSMYLCASSLARGSAFPDEQFFGPGTRLTVL.

The chain recombines TRBV28 with TRBJ1-1; D is possibly TRBD1 (6 bases). From germline, CDR1 is MDHEN and CDR2 SYDVKM. Trimming left V 8 bases short and J 5 bases short, with 21 bases between. The CDR3 is made up of 15 amino acids. CDR3 in DNA: TGTGCCAGCTTAGGGCCAGGGGAGGGGTGGACTGAAGCTTTCTTT. Its protein product is CASLGPGEGWTEAFF. Drawing the rest from reference TRBV28 and TRBJ1-1, the complete variable domain is DVKVTQSSRYLVKRTGEKVFLECVQDMDHENMFWYRQDPGLGLRLIYFSYDVKMKEKGDIPEGYSVSREKKERFSLILESASTNQTSMYLCASLGPGEGWTEAFFGQGTRLTVV.

This chain joins TRBV19 and TRBJ1-2, with TRBD1 matching 9 bases. Looked up from germline, CDR1 is LNHDA and CDR2 is SQIVND (reference sequence). This CDR3 contains 17 residues. The V and J ends lost 3 bases and 5 bases, in that order; junction bases with no gene match: 13. As DNA, the CDR3 is TGTGCCAGTAGTATTTTTGGCCAGGACAGGGGCCCTTATGGCTACACCTTC. It is translated as CASSIFGQDRGPYGYTF. The complete variable domain, with remaining parts taken from reference TRBV19 and TRBJ1-2, reads DGGITQSPKYLFRKEGQNVTLSCEQNLNHDAMYWYRQDPGQGLRLIYYSQIVNDFQKGDIAEGYSVSREKKESFPLTVTSAQKNPTAFYLCASSIFGQDRGPYGYTFGSGTRLTVV.

J is TRBJ2-3 and V is TRBV24-1; unclear D gene. This CDR3 is built from 11 residues. Trimming cost V 5 bases and J 6 bases, with 5 bases left between them. The germline V gene has CDR1 KGHDR and CDR2 SFDVKD. The CDR3 sequence: CATSVVDTQYF. In nucleotides, the CDR3 is TGTGCCACCAGTGTAGTGGATACGCAGTATTTT.

The rearrangement uses TRBV9 and TRBJ2-1, with 9 bases identical to TRBD1. Losses at the gene ends were 4 bases for V and 4 bases for J; bases not matched to a gene: 9. From germline, CDR1 is SGDLS and CDR2 YYNGEE. CDR3 size: 16 residues. The CDR3 loop reads CASSTNRDREYNEQFF. CDR3 nucleotides: TGTGCCAGCAGCACCAACCGGGACAGGGAATACAATGAGCAGTTCTTC.

The chain links TRBV25-1 to TRBJ1-1; tentative D call: TRBD1 (5 bases). Germline V gene data show CDR1 as MGHDK and CDR2 as SYGVNS. V was pared by 4 bases and J by 1 base, with 16 bases between. CDR3 size: 16 residues. CDR3 in amino acids: CASSAWTGGGNTEAFF. CDR3 coding DNA: TGTGCCAGCAGTGCCTGGACGGGGGGAGGGAACACTGAAGCTTTCTTT.

The chain couples TRBV11-3 to TRBJ1-6; no firm D call. Trimming removed 2 bases from V and 8 bases from J, with 7 bases in between. CDR3 length: 13 amino acids. In germline, CDR1 is SGHNT, CDR2 YENEEA. The CDR3 DNA reads as TGTGCCAGCAGCTTATACGGGGATTCACCCCTCCACTTT. It encodes CASSLYGDSPLHF.